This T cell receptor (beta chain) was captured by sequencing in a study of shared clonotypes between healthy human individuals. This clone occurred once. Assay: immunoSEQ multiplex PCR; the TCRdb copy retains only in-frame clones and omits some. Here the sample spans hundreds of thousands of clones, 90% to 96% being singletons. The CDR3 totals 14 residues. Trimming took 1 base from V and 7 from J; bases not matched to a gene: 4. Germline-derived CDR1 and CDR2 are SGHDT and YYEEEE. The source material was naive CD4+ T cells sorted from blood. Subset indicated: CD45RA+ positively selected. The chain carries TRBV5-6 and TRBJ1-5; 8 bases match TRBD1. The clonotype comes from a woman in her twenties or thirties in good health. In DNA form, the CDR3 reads TGTGCCAGCAGCTTGCAGGGGGCTTGGCAGCCCCAGCATTTT. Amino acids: CASSLQGAWQPQHF.